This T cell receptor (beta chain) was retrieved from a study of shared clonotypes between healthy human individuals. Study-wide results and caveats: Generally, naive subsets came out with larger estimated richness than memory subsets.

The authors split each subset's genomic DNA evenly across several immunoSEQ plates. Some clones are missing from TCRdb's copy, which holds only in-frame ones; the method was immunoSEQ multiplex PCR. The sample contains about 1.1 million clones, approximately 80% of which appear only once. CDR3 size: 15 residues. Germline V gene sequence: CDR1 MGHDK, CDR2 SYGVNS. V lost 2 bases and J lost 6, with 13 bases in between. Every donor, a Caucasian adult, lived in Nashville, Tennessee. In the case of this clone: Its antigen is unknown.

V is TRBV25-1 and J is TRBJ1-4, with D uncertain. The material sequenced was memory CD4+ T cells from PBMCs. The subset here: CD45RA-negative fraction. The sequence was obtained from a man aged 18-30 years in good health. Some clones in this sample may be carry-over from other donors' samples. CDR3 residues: CASSERQRRDEKLFF. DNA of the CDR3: TGTGCCAGCAGTGAAAGGCAACGACGAGATGAAAAACTGTTTTTT.